These 4 T cell receptor beta chains originate from one sample sequenced in a study of shared T cell receptors in the human thymus. Some clones are missing from TCRdb's copy, which holds only in-frame ones; the method was immunoSEQ multiplex PCR. The sample has 550,000 to 800,000 clones, 70% to 90% seen once. The same specimen was also included in a second study, on human thymus T cells.

Sample: thymocytes. These receptors were collected from a girl under three years old with a congenital heart defect.

The chain couples TRBV27 to TRBJ1-2; maybe TRBD1 (5 bases). V was shortened by 3 bases and J by 2 bases, with 16 bases between the two germline ends. The CDR3 covers 16 residues. Germline V CDR1 and CDR2: MNHEY, SMNVEV (reference sequence). DNA of the CDR3: TGTGCCAGCAGTTTTCGGGCTGCAGGGTCGAACTATGGCTACACCTTC. Its translation: CASSFRAAGSNYGYTF.

As concerns this clone: This specimen includes other DNA sequences encoding the same CDR3. The chain employs TRBV10-3 and TRBJ1-2; D unclear. Germline V gives CDR1 ENHRY, CDR2 SYGVKD. CDR3 length equals 12 residues. Trimming took 4 bases from V and 4 from J, leaving 7 bases between them. CDR3 residues: CAISAGSYGYTF. CDR3 coding DNA: TGTGCCATCAGTGCCGGGAGCTATGGCTACACCTTC.

In DNA form, the CDR3 reads TGTGCCAGCAGTTCCCGCCCCGGGACAGCTTATACAAATGAGCAGTTCTTC. The encoded protein is CASSSRPGTAYTNEQFF. V is TRBV28 and J is TRBJ2-1, with 7 bases aligning to TRBD1. CDR1 is MDHEN, CDR2 SYDVKM, per germline. J gave up 7 bases and V 4 bases, and 16 bases lay outside the gene matches. This CDR3 region has 17 residues.

This chain uses TRBV20-1 with TRBJ1-1; D is unresolved. V was clipped by 4 bases and J by 6 bases, with 6 bases between them. The germline gives CDR1 DFQATT, CDR2 SNEGSKA (reference sequence). CDR3 length: 10 amino acids. Here the CDR3 reads CSATRPEAFF. The CDR3 DNA follows: TGCAGTGCTACCCGTCCTGAAGCTTTCTTT.